The T cell receptor (beta chain) under discussion was sequenced for a study of blood T cell repertoires in COVID-19. The wider study: Sites across the United States, Italy and Spain contributed samples from acute and convalescent COVID-19. Sources were T cells, B-cell-depleted T cells, or PBMCs; the material itself was cDNA or gDNA.

This clone was counted only a few times. The authors' processing: Amplification with reference gene primers provided the estimates of nucleated cell counts. Assay used: immunoSEQ multiplex PCR; TCRdb lists only in-frame clones, some missing. D and trimming come from the DNA, and the V and J calls and clone size come from that table. In the table there are approximately 220,000 clones, about 80% of which are singletons. Participants had their cohort set by participant-reported clinical history. This CDR3 spans 12 amino acids. Germline V gene sequence: CDR1 MDHEN, CDR2 SYDVKM. Trimming pared 4 bases from V and 0 bases from J, leaving 4 bases between.

The specimen sequenced was PBMCs or T cells enriched from blood (not recorded which). The TCR sequence derives from a woman between 35 and 50 years old with acute COVID-19. The chain couples TRBV28 to TRBJ2-7; D unresolved. The chain's CDR3 is CASSSLSYEQYF. In nucleotides, the CDR3 is TGTGCCAGCAGTTCTCTCTCCTACGAGCAGTACTTC.